This T cell receptor beta chain was identified in a study of T cells in Graves' hyperthyroidism and ophthalmopathy (dated by TCRdb to between 2018 and 2021). General notes on the study: Peripheral blood was sampled at the time of initial diagnosis, prior to any treatment. A discovery cohort of fewer than 110 patients, 43 with Graves' ophthalmopathy and about 60 with stable Graves' hyperthyroidism, was used to find distinguishing TCR V-J signatures. Prospective prediction of ophthalmopathy was tested in an independent validation cohort of 18 to 20 hyperthyroidism patients and 15 to 17 patients who later progressed to ophthalmopathy. The roughly 91 discovery patients were randomly divided into training and test sets at a 7:3 ratio. In about 6 Graves' hyperthyroidism patients, the study also compared T-cell repertoires from thyroid tissue with T-cell repertoires from blood. Following sampling, methimazole starting at 30 mg daily was given to hyperthyroidism patients, and high-dose intravenous methylprednisolone was given to ophthalmopathy patients. The paper describes TCR Vbeta CDR3 sequencing of 130 to 150 peripheral blood samples, made up of about 40 ophthalmopathy patients, approximately 76 hyperthyroidism patients and 17 progressor patients. The paper as a whole reports these results and caveats: A 13 V-J signature model separated ophthalmopathy from stable hyperthyroidism, with over 85% sensitivity and approximately 81% specificity in cross-validation and 80%/75% in testing. Most expanded thyroid clonotypes (frequency above 0.001) were also detected in blood, suggesting blood repertoires may reflect thyroid immune responses. In validation, the model predicted progression to ophthalmopathy with about 71% sensitivity and 72% to 85% specificity, a median of 6.5 months before onset. No statistical method was used to fix the sample size in advance, and group allocation was not hidden from the investigators.

In this sample, this clonotype turned up many times. Its antigen remains unidentified. There are no base qualities to consult, and no much larger clone falls within one base. Cut back by 7 bases and 0 bases, the V and J ends lie 11 bases apart. The germline V gene provides CDR1 MDHEN and CDR2 SYDVKM. The CDR3 has 14 amino acids, counting the end cysteine and phenylalanine. Only the CDR3 DNA stays, 42 bases, in frame from base 1. The TCR beta CDR3 regions were amplified from the RNA transcripts. A first-round RT-PCR of the TCR CDR3 used the HTBI primer set with the Qiagen OneStep RT-PCR kit. A second multiplex PCR round built the libraries, followed by size selection and purification. Sequencing of the libraries was done on an Illumina HiSeq2000 using paired-end 100 bp reads. On the authors' methods: SOAPnuke was used to process the raw data, removing reads that contained adapters or uncalled bases, had a mean Phred below 15, or lacked an exact match to the constant primer or identifier. COPE v1.2.5 was used to merge high-quality paired reads, and clonotypes were defined as unique nucleotide sequences. Clonotypes were aligned to IMGT TRBV, TRBD and TRBJ reference segments using MiTCR v1.1. Only V-J combinations with frequency above 0.0001, covering 99.2% of repertoires, were analysed. A TCS score was defined as the ratio of F50 (clonal expansion) to E x V (chaos), with BLOSUM62-based TCRdist applied between CDR3 peptides within each V-J. Welch's t-statistics and random forest reduced roughly 500 V-J features to 13, which were used in a naive Bayes classifier (R e1071). TCRdb trimmed the raw reads at Q25, called clones with MiXCR and kept productive beta chains. CDR3 protein sequences are deduplicated, and each keeps its most common genes and DNA. TCRdb's processing, not the study's, gives the V and J calls here. The sample yields about 690,000 distinct CDR3 sequences; 17% were counted once. The ten largest account for 15% to 17% of the sample.

Stable Graves' hyperthyroidism was defined as no progression to ophthalmopathy during 18 months of follow-up. The hyperthyroidism patients were between 18 and 65 years old and newly diagnosed, with a disease duration of less than 2 months. Exclusion was applied to patients with uncontrolled infections, other autoimmune diseases, pregnancy or lactation. Diagnoses relied on clinical symptoms, serum thyroxine and TRAb, thyroid ultrasound and orbital computed tomography. PBMCs were isolated from about 9.1 ml of fresh peripheral blood by Ficoll-Paque density gradient centrifugation. Trizol reagent was used to extract total RNA, and RNA quality was then checked on an Agilent 2100 Bioanalyzer.

The sample comprised blood. The clonotype comes from a man aged 45-65 years with Graves' hyperthyroidism. The sequence joins TRBV28 to TRBJ2-3, with the D gene uncertain. CDR3 sequence: CASIRGGSTDTQYF. The DNA reads TGTGCCAGCATTCGAGGCGGAAGCACAGATACGCAGTATTTT.